These T cell receptor beta chains were read from a single sample in a study of cytomegalovirus exposure and HLA in healthy donors. The assay was immunoSEQ multiplex PCR, and TCRdb's table has in-frame clones only and misses some. The data contain roughly 160,000 clones, less than 80% of them seen just once; the ten biggest clones take up under 2.5%. Sequencing input: PBMCs. Source of these receptors: a man in his forties in good health and CMV-seronegative. The CDR3 runs from the conserved cysteine through the conserved F or W. Fields, in order: CDR3 DNA, CDR3 protein, clone size, V gene, J gene, D gene. A D gene is named only where the DNA matches it firmly. Clone size is shown for a subset of rows, as once, few, many or a class of expanded clone.

cdr3_nt: TGTGCCAGCAGTACTGACAGGTTATCTGGAAACACCATATATTTT
cdr3_aa: CASSTDRLSGNTIYF
clone_size: .
v_call: TRBV11-2
j_call: TRBJ1-3
d_call: .

cdr3_nt: TGTGCCAGCAGCTTTAGGGGTGAGCAGTTCTTC
cdr3_aa: CASSFRGEQFF
clone_size: .
v_call: TRBV7-9
j_call: TRBJ2-1
d_call: .

cdr3_nt: TGCGCCAGCAGCTCCGCCCTAGCGGCCCTTTCCCCTTTCACAGATACGCAGTATTTT
cdr3_aa: CASSSALAALSPFTDTQYF
clone_size: .
v_call: TRBV5-1
j_call: TRBJ2-3
d_call: TRBD2

cdr3_nt: TGCGCCAGCAGCCTCACAGGGGATTCGGGCTATGGCTACACCTTC
cdr3_aa: CASSLTGDSGYGYTF
clone_size: .
v_call: TRBV5-1
j_call: TRBJ1-2
d_call: TRBD1

cdr3_nt: TGTGCCAGCAGCCCACAGGGGGTACAGAACACTGAAGCTTTCTTT
cdr3_aa: CASSPQGVQNTEAFF
clone_size: .
v_call: TRBV5-6
j_call: TRBJ1-1
d_call: TRBD1

cdr3_nt: TGTGCCAGCAGTCTCTTACAGACCGGGGCCAACGTCCTGACTTTC
cdr3_aa: CASSLLQTGANVLTF
clone_size: once
v_call: TRBV6-5
j_call: TRBJ2-6
d_call: .

cdr3_nt: TGCGCCAGCAGCTTGGGTGGACAGGGTAGCAATCAGCCCCAGCATTTT
cdr3_aa: CASSLGGQGSNQPQHF
clone_size: once
v_call: TRBV5-1
j_call: TRBJ1-5
d_call: TRBD1

cdr3_nt: TGTGCCAGCACCTACAACCGGGACAGGCGCCTCATGAACACTGAAGCTTTCTTT
cdr3_aa: CASTYNRDRRLMNTEAFF
clone_size: .
v_call: TRBV6-7
j_call: TRBJ1-1
d_call: TRBD1

cdr3_nt: TGTGCCAGCAGTACATACAGGGGGCTAAGCACTGAAGCTTTCTTT
cdr3_aa: CASSTYRGLSTEAFF
clone_size: .
v_call: TRBV6-5
j_call: TRBJ1-1
d_call: TRBD1

cdr3_nt: TGTGCCACCAGCCGACCCAACTCCGGACGGGATCGCGAAAAACTGTTTTTT
cdr3_aa: CATSRPNSGRDREKLFF
clone_size: few
v_call: TRBV15
j_call: TRBJ1-4
d_call: .

cdr3_nt: TGCGCCAGCATAGGACTAGCGGGGACCTACGAGCAGTACTTC
cdr3_aa: CASIGLAGTYEQYF
clone_size: .
v_call: TRBV10-2
j_call: TRBJ2-7
d_call: TRBD2

cdr3_nt: TGTGCCAGCAGTGATGGGTGGGGAGGGGCTAACACTGAAGCTTTCTTT
cdr3_aa: CASSDGWGGANTEAFF
clone_size: .
v_call: TRBV6-1
j_call: TRBJ1-1
d_call: .

cdr3_nt: TGTGCCAGTAATCCCTTAGCAGCTAGCACAGATACGCAGTATTTT
cdr3_aa: CASNPLAASTDTQYF
clone_size: .
v_call: TRBV19
j_call: TRBJ2-3
d_call: .

cdr3_nt: TGTGCCAGCGGGGAGGGCGCCCATAATTCACCCCTCCACTTT
cdr3_aa: CASGEGAHNSPLHF
clone_size: .
v_call: TRBV6-5
j_call: TRBJ1-6
d_call: .

cdr3_nt: TGTGCCAGCACAGCGGGCCATCAGCCCCAGCATTTT
cdr3_aa: CASTAGHQPQHF
clone_size: .
v_call: TRBV28
j_call: TRBJ1-5
d_call: .

cdr3_nt: TGTGCCAGCAGCGTATCCGGACAGGGTAATTCACCCCTCCACTTT
cdr3_aa: CASSVSGQGNSPLHF
clone_size: .
v_call: TRBV9
j_call: TRBJ1-6
d_call: TRBD1

cdr3_nt: TGTGCCATCAGTGAGTCGGTAGCGGGGGCTTTTGAGCAGTACTTC
cdr3_aa: CAISESVAGAFEQYF
clone_size: .
v_call: TRBV10-3
j_call: TRBJ2-7
d_call: TRBD2

cdr3_nt: TGTGCCAGAAGCCCGGGACTAGCGGGAGGGTACACCGGGGAGCTGTTTTTT
cdr3_aa: CARSPGLAGGYTGELFF
clone_size: .
v_call: TRBV5-3
j_call: TRBJ2-2
d_call: TRBD2

cdr3_nt: TGTGCCAGCAGTCCAGGGGGAGCCTCCTACGAGCAGTACTTC
cdr3_aa: CASSPGGASYEQYF
clone_size: .
v_call: TRBV6-5
j_call: TRBJ2-7
d_call: TRBD1

cdr3_nt: TGTGCCAGCAGCTTAGCGAGTGGTGCGGAGACCCAGTACTTC
cdr3_aa: CASSLASGAETQYF
clone_size: .
v_call: TRBV7-2
j_call: TRBJ2-5
d_call: .

cdr3_nt: TGTGCCAGCAGCTCCCTACCGGGACTAGCGGGAGGGCCGAATGAGCAGTTCTTC
cdr3_aa: CASSSLPGLAGGPNEQFF
clone_size: .
v_call: TRBV7-6
j_call: TRBJ2-1
d_call: TRBD2

cdr3_nt: TGTGCCAGCAGCTTGGGGGTGGGGCCAGGGGGGACCCAGTACTTC
cdr3_aa: CASSLGVGPGGTQYF
clone_size: once
v_call: TRBV5-6
j_call: TRBJ2-5
d_call: TRBD1

cdr3_nt: TGTGCCAGCAGCCTCCTGGGAGGAGACACCGGGGAGCTGTTTTTT
cdr3_aa: CASSLLGGDTGELFF
clone_size: .
v_call: TRBV6-5
j_call: TRBJ2-2
d_call: .

cdr3_nt: TGTGCCAGTAGTATGGCGGGGAGAGATACTGAAGCTTTCTTT
cdr3_aa: CASSMAGRDTEAFF
clone_size: .
v_call: TRBV19
j_call: TRBJ1-1
d_call: .

cdr3_nt: TGTGCCAGTAGACTACAGGCTAGAGATACGCAGTATTTT
cdr3_aa: CASRLQARDTQYF
clone_size: .
v_call: TRBV19
j_call: TRBJ2-3
d_call: .

cdr3_nt: TGTGCCAGCAGCCCGGAGACTAGCGAGACCTACGAGCAGTACTTC
cdr3_aa: CASSPETSETYEQYF
clone_size: .
v_call: TRBV21-1
j_call: TRBJ2-7
d_call: .

cdr3_nt: TGTGCCTGGACCGAGACAGGGGTTGGCAATCAGCCCCAGCATTTT
cdr3_aa: CAWTETGVGNQPQHF
clone_size: .
v_call: TRBV30
j_call: TRBJ1-5
d_call: TRBD1

cdr3_nt: TGTGCCAGCAGCCCACGGACTAGCGGGGGGATTCATGAGCAGTTCTTC
cdr3_aa: CASSPRTSGGIHEQFF
clone_size: .
v_call: TRBV7-2
j_call: TRBJ2-1
d_call: TRBD2

cdr3_nt: TGTGCCAGCAGTGAAGCTTCAGTGCTAGCGGGACCGCACAATGAGCAGTTCTTC
cdr3_aa: CASSEASVLAGPHNEQFF
clone_size: .
v_call: TRBV2
j_call: TRBJ2-1
d_call: TRBD2